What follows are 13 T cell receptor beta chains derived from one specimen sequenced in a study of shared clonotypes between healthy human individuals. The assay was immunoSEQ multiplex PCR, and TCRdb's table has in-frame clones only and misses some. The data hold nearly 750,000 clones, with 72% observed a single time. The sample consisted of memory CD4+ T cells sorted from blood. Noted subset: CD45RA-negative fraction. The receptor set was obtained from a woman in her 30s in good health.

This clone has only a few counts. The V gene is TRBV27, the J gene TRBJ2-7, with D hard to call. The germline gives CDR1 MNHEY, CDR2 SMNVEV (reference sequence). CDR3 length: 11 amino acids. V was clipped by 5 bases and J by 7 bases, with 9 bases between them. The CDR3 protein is CASSMGVEQYF. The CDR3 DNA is TGTGCCAGCAGTATGGGTGTGGAGCAGTACTTC.

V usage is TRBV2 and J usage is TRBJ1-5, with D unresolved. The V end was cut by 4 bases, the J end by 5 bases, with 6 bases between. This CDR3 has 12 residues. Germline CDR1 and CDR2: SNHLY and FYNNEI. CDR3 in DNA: TGTGCCAGCAGTGTTGGGGATCAGCCCCAGCATTTT. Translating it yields CASSVGDQPQHF.

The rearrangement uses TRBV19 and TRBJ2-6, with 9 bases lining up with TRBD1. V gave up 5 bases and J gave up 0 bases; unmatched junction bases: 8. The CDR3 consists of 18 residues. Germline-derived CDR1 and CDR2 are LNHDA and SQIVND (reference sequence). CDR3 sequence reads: CASSRDRGFTSGANVLTF. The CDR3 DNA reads TGTGCCAGTAGTCGAGACAGGGGGTTCACCTCTGGGGCCAACGTCCTGACTTTC.

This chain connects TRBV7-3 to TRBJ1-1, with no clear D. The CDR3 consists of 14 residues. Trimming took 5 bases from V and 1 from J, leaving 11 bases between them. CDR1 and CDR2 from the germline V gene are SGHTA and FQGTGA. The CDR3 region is CASSRVGRNTEAFF. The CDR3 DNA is TGTGCCAGCAGCCGGGTCGGAAGGAACACTGAAGCTTTCTTT.

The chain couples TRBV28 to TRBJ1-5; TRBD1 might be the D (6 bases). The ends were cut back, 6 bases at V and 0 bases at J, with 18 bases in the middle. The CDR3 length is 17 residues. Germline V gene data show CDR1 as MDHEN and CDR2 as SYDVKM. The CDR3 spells CASSRYGTTYSNQPQHF. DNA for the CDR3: TGTGCCAGCAGCCGATACGGGACAACCTATAGCAATCAGCCCCAGCATTTT.

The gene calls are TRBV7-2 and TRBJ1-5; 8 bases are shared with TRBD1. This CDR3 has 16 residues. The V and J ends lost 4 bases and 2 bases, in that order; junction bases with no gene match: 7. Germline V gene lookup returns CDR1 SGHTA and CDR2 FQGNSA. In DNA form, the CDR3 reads TGTGCCAGCAGCTACAATGACAGGGGCCGCAATCAGCCCCAGCATTTT. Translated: CASSYNDRGRNQPQHF.

The CDR3 sequence is CASSITTYRRGGNTIYF. The CDR3 bases are TGTGCCAGTAGTATCACGACGTATCGGCGGGGTGGAAACACCATATATTTT. The chain recombines TRBV19 with TRBJ1-3; D unclear. The ends were cut back, 3 bases at V and 3 bases at J, with 18 bases in the middle. Germline values: CDR1 LNHDA, CDR2 SQIVND (reference sequence). This CDR3 spans 17 amino acids.

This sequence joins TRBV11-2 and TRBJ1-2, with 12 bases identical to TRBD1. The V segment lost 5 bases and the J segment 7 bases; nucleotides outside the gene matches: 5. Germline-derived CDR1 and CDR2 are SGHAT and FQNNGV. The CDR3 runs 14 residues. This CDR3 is CASSKGQGAFGYTF. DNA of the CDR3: TGTGCCAGCAGCAAGGGACAGGGGGCTTTTGGCTACACCTTC.

CDR3 loop: CASSLAGVDGELFF. CDR3 bases: TGTGCCAGCAGCTTAGCTGGGGTCGACGGGGAGCTGTTTTTT. The gene calls are TRBV11-3 and TRBJ2-2; D uncertain. The CDR3 totals 14 residues. Trimming cost V 1 base and J 7 bases, with 10 bases left between them. Germline-derived CDR1 and CDR2 are SGHNT and YENEEA.

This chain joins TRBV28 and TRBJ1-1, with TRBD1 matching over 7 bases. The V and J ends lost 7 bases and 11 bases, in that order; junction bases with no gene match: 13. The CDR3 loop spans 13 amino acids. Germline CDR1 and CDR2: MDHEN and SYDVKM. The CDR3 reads CASKRDRDSSAFF. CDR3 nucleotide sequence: TGTGCCAGCAAGAGAGACAGGGATTCATCGGCTTTCTTT.

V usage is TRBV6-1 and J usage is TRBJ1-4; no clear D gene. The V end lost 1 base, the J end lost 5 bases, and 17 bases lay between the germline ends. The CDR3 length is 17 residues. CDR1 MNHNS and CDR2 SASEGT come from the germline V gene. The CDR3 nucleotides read TGTGCCAGCAGTGAAGTTGCGACTACCCTGATGAATGAAAAACTGTTTTTT. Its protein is CASSEVATTLMNEKLFF.

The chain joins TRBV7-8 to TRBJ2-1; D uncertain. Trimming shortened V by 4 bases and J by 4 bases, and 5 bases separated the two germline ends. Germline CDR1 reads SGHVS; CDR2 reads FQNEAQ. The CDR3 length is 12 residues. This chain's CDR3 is CASSSPYNEQFF. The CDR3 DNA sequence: TGTGCCAGCAGCTCCCCATACAATGAGCAGTTCTTC.

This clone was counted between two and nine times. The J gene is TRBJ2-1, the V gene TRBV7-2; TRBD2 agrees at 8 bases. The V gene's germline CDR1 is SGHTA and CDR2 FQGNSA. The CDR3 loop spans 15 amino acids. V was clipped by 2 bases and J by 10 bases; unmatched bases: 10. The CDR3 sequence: CASSLNRAGAGEQFF. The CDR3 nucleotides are TGTGCCAGCAGCTTAAATCGAGCGGGAGCCGGAGAGCAGTTCTTC. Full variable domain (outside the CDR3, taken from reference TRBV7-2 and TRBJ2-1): GAGVSQSPSNKVTEKGKDVELRCDPISGHTALYWYRQSLGQGLEFLIYFQGNSAPDKSGLPSDRFSAERTGGSVSTLTIQRTQQEDSAVYLCASSLNRAGAGEQFFGPGTRLTVL.